This T cell receptor (beta chain) was recorded in a study of beta chain features in type 1 diabetes. Study context: Analysis included 107,917,701 sorted cells drawn from all samples. Study-wide results and limits: Cells with high TCR expression could be over-represented by cDNA sequencing. Type 1 diabetes patients had moderately but significantly shorter TCRB CDR3s in all four CD4+ subsets. In type 1 diabetes patients, VDJ junctions had fewer insertions; deletions at these junctions were more frequent.

V trimming: 1 base; J trimming: 7 bases; junction bases outside the gene matches: 0. Germline V gene data show CDR1 as SGHDN and CDR2 as FVKESK. The CDR3 has 14 amino acids. Expressed TCRB transcripts got sequenced, as all isolated RNA was reverse transcribed. Measured with immunoSEQ multiplex PCR; TCRdb has only the in-frame clones, and not every one. The table shows roughly 150,000 clones, with 9% to 10% occurring only once. A single heparinised draw of about 100 mL on average was taken per donor. In the case of this clone: The antigen is unknown.

The chain has TRBV14 and TRBJ1-4; 10 bases fit TRBD1. This receptor was taken from a woman aged 25-40 years with type 1 diabetes. Sequencing was done on a sample of central memory CD4+ T cells from blood. CDR3 in DNA: TGTGCCAGCAGCCAAGGGGACAGGGGTGAAAAACTGTTTTTT. This encodes CASSQGDRGEKLFF.